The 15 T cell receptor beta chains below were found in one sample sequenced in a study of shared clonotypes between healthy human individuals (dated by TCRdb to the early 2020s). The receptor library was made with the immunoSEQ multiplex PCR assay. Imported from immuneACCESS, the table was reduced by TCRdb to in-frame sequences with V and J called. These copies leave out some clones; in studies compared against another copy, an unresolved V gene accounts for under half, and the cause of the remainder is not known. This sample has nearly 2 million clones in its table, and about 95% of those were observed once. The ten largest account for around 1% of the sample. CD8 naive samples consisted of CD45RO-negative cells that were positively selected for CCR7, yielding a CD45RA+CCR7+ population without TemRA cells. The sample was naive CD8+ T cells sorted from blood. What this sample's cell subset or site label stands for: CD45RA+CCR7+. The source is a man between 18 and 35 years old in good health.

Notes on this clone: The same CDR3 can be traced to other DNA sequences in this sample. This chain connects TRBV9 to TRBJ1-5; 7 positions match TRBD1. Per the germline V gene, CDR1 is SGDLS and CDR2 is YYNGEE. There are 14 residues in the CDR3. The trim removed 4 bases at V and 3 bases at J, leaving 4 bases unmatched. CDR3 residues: CASSPGTDNQPQHF. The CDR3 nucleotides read TGTGCCAGCAGCCCCGGGACAGACAATCAGCCCCAGCATTTT.

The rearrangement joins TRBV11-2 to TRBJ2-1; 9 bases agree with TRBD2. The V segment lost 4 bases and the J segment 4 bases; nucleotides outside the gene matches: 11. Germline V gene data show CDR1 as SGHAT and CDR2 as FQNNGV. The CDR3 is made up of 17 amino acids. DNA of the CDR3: TGTGCCAGCAGCTCAAATCCGACTAGCGGATCATACAATGAGCAGTTCTTC. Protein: CASSSNPTSGSYNEQFF.

CDR3 coding DNA: TGTGCCAGCAGCTCTAGGACTAGCGGGAGCTATTTCTACGAGCAGTACTTC. This translates into CASSSRTSGSYFYEQYF. This chain joins TRBV7-9 and TRBJ2-7; 13 nucleotides match TRBD2. The germline V gene encodes CDR1 SEHNR and CDR2 FQNEAQ (reference sequence). The CDR3 length is 17 residues. V was pared by 4 bases and J by 3 bases, with 9 bases of the junction left unmatched.

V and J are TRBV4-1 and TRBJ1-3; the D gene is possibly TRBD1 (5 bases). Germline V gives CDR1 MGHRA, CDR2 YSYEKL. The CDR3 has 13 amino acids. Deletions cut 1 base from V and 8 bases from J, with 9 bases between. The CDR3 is CASSQVGADTIYF. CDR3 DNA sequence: TGCGCCAGCAGCCAAGTCGGGGCGGACACCATATATTTT.

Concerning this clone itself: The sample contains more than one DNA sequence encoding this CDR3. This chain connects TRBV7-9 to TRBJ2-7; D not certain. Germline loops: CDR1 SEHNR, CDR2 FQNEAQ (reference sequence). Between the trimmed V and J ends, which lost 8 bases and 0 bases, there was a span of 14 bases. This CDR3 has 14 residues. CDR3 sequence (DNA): TGTGCCAGCTCTTTACTGGGGTCCTCCTACGAGCAGTACTTC. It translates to CASSLLGSSYEQYF. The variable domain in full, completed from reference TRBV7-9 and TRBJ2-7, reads DTGVSQNPRHKITKRGQNVTFRCDPISEHNRLYWYRQTLGQGPEFLTYFQNEAQLEKSRLLSDRFSAERPKGSFSTLEIQRTEQGDSAMYLCASSLLGSSYEQYFGPGTRLTVT.

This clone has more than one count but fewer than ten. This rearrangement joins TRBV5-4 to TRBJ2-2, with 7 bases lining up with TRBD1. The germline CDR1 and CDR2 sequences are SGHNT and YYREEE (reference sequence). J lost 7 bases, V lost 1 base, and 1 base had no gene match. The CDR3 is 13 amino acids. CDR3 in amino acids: CASSLRQGGELFF. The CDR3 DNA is TGTGCCAGCAGCTTGCGACAGGGCGGGGAGCTGTTTTTT.

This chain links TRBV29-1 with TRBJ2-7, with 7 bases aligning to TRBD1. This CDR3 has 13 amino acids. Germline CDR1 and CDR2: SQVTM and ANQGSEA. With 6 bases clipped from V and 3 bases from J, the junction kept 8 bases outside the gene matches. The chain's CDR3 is CSVLGRGIYEQYF. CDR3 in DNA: TGCAGCGTCTTGGGCAGGGGGATCTACGAGCAGTACTTC.

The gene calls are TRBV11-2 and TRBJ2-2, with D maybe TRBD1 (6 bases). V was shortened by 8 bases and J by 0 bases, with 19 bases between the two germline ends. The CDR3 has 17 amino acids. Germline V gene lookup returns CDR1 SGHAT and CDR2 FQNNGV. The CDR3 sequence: CASGLPRDNANTGELFF. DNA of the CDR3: TGTGCCAGCGGCCTTCCCCGGGACAACGCGAACACCGGGGAGCTGTTTTTT.

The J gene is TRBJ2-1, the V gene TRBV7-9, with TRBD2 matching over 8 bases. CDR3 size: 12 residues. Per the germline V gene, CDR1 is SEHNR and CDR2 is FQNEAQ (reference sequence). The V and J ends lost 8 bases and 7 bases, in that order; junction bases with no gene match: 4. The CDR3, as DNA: TGTGCCAGCGCGACGGGGGGGAATGAGCAGTTCTTC. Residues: CASATGGNEQFF.

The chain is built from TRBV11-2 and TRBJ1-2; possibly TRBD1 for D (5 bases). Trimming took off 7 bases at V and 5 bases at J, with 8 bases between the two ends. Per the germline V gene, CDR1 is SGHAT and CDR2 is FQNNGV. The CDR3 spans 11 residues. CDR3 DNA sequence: TGTGCCAGCACTACAGGTTATGGCTACACCTTC. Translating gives CASTTGYGYTF.

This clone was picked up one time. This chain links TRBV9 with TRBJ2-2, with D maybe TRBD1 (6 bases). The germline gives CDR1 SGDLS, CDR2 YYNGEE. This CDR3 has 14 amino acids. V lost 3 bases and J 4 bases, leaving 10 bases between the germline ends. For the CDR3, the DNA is TGTGCCAGCAGCGAAGAGACAGGCACCGGGGAGCTGTTTTTT. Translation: CASSEETGTGELFF.

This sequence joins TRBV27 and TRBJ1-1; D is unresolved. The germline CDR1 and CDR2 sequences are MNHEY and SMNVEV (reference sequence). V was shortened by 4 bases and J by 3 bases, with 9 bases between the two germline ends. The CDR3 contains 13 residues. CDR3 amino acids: CASSSKGYTEAFF. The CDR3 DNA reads TGTGCCAGCAGTTCTAAAGGGTACACTGAAGCTTTCTTT.

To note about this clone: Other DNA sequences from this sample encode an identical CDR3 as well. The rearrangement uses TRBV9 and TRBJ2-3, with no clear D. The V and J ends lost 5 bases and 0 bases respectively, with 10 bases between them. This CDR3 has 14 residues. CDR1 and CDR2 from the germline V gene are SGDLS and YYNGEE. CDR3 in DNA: TGTGCCAGCAGTTTAGCTGGGAGCACAGATACGCAGTATTTT. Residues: CASSLAGSTDTQYF.

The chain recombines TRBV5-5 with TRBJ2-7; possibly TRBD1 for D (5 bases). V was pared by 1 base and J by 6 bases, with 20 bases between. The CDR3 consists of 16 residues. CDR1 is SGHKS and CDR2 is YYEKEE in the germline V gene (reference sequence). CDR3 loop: CASSLMRQGNIGEQYF. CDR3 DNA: TGTGCCAGCAGCTTGATGCGGCAGGGTAATATCGGCGAGCAGTACTTC.

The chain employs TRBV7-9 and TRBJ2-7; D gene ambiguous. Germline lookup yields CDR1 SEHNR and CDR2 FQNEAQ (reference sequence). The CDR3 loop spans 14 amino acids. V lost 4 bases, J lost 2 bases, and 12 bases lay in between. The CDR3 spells CASSSPTVAYEQYF. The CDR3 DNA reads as TGTGCCAGCAGCTCCCCGACGGTCGCCTACGAGCAGTACTTC.